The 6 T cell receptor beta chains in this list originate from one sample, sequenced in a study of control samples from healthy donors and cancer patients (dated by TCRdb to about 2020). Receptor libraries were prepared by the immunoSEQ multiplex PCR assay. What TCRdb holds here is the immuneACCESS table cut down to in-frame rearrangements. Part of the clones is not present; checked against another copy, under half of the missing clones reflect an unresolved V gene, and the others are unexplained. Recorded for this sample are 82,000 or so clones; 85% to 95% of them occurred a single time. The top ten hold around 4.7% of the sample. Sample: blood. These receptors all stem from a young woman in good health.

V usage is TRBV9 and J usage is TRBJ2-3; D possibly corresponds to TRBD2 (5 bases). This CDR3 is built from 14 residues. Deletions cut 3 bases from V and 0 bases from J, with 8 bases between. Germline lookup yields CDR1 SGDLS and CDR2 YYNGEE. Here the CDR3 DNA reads TGTGCCAGCAGCGACAGCGGAAGCACAGATACGCAGTATTTT. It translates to CASSDSGSTDTQYF.

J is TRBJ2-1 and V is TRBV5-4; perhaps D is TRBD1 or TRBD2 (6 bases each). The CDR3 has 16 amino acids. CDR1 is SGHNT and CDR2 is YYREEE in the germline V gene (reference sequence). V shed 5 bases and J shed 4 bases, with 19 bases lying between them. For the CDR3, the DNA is TGTGCCAGCAGGAACATACCAGGGGAGGTTTACAATGAGCAGTTCTTC. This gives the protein CASRNIPGEVYNEQFF.

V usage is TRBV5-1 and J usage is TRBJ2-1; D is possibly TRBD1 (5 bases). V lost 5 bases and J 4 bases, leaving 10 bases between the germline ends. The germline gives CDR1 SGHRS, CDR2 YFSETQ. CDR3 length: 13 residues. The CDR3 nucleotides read TGCGCCAGCAGTGGGGCTTTTTACAATGAGCAGTTCTTC. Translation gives CASSGAFYNEQFF.

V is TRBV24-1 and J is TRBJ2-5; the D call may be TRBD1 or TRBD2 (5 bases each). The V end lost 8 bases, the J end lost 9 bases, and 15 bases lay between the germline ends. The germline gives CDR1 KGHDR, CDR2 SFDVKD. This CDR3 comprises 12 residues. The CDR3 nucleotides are TGTGCCACCAAGGCAGAGCGAGGGGCCCAGTACTTC. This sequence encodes CATKAERGAQYF.

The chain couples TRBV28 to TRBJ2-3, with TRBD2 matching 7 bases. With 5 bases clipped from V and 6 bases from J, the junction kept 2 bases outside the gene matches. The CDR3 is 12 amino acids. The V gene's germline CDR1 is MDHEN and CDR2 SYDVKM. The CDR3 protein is CASSELADTQYF. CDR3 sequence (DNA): TGTGCCAGCAGTGAACTAGCGGATACGCAGTATTTT.

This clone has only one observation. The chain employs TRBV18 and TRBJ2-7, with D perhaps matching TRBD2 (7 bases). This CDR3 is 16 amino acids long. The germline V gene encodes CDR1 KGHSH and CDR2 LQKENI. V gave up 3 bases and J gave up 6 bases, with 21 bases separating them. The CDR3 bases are TGTGCCAGCTCACCCTGGAGGGGGGGAGGCGGGACCGAGCAGTACTTC. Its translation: CASSPWRGGGGTEQYF.